A single sample gave rise to the 24 T cell receptor beta chains below, sequenced in a study of blood T cell repertoires in COVID-19. Libraries were prepared by immunoSEQ multiplex PCR; TCRdb keeps only in-frame clonotypes and omits some of them. The table lists 250,000 to 350,000 clones, around 85% of them singletons, with 5.5% to 7% in the top ten. Sequenced input: PBMCs or T cells enriched from blood (not recorded which). These receptors were collected from a woman in her thirties or forties who had recovered from COVID-19.

The V and J genes are TRBV7-9 and TRBJ2-5; 10 bases map to TRBD2. The CDR3 is made up of 15 amino acids. Germline V CDR1 and CDR2: SEHNR, FQNEAQ (reference sequence). Trimming cost V 3 bases and J 5 bases; bases outside gene matches: 6. The CDR3 is CASSFLAGVEETQYF. CDR3 DNA: TGTGCCAGCAGCTTTCTAGCGGGAGTAGAGGAGACCCAGTACTTC. The whole variable domain, remainder taken from reference TRBV7-9 and TRBJ2-5, is DTGVSQNPRHKITKRGQNVTFRCDPISEHNRLYWYRQTLGQGPEFLTYFQNEAQLEKSRLLSDRFSAERPKGSFSTLEIQRTEQGDSAMYLCASSFLAGVEETQYFGPGTRLLVL.

The chain recombines TRBV7-2 with TRBJ1-2; TRBD1 matches at 8 bases. CDR3 size: 15 residues. Germline lookup yields CDR1 SGHTA and CDR2 FQGNSA. The junction had 6 bases not matched to a gene; V was cut back by 3 bases and J by 3 bases. The CDR3 coding sequence is TGTGCCAGCAGCTTGAGACAGGGGTACTACTATGGCTACACCTTC. Amino acids: CASSLRQGYYYGYTF.

The J gene is TRBJ1-2, the V gene TRBV2; 8 bases fit TRBD1. Germline V gene lookup returns CDR1 SNHLY and CDR2 FYNNEI. This CDR3 region has 13 residues. The ends lost 5 bases at V and 4 bases at J; junction bases unmatched: 3. The CDR3 bases are TGTGCCAGCAGTTCACAGGGGGTCTATGGCTACACCTTC. Its protein is CASSSQGVYGYTF. Variable domain in full (rest from reference TRBV2 and TRBJ1-2): EPEVTQTPSHQVTQMGQEVILRCVPISNHLYFYWYRQILGQKVEFLVSFYNNEISEKSEIFDDQFSVERPDGSNFTLKIRSTKLEDSAMYFCASSSQGVYGYTFGSGTRLTVV.

DNA for the CDR3: TGTGCCAGCAGCATAACACAGAACCTGATTGAAGCTTTCTTT. This encodes CASSITQNLIEAFF. This chain uses TRBV7-8 with TRBJ1-1; D gene uncertain. V was trimmed by 5 bases and J by 7 bases, leaving 17 bases between them. In germline, CDR1 is SGHVS, CDR2 FQNEAQ. This CDR3 is built from 14 residues.

The gene calls are TRBV29-1 and TRBJ2-2, with 8 bases lining up with TRBD2. This CDR3 spans 14 amino acids. The V segment lost 3 bases and the J segment 6 bases; nucleotides outside the gene matches: 6. Germline loops: CDR1 SQVTM, CDR2 ANQGSEA. The CDR3 sequence: CSVDPGGTAGELFF. CDR3 nucleotide sequence: TGCAGCGTTGACCCGGGAGGGACCGCCGGGGAGCTGTTTTTT.

The chain combines TRBV10-3 with TRBJ2-3, with a tentative D call TRBD1 (5 bases). CDR3 length equals 14 residues. Trimming shortened V by 0 bases and J by 4 bases, and 8 bases separated the two germline ends. Germline CDR1 is ENHRY and CDR2 is SYGVKD. This CDR3 reads CAISESAGSDTQYF. CDR3 DNA sequence: TGTGCCATCAGTGAGTCGGCAGGGTCAGATACGCAGTATTTT.

This clone turned up a few times. The chain has TRBV14 and TRBJ1-5, with D perhaps matching TRBD1 (6 bases). Per the germline V gene, CDR1 is SGHDN and CDR2 is FVKESK. Trimming took off 2 bases at V and 7 bases at J, with 15 bases between the two ends. The CDR3 sequence is 15 residues long. The CDR3, as DNA: TGTGCCAGCAGCCAAATTTATAGGGGGTGGCAGCCCCAGCATTTT. Amino acids: CASSQIYRGWQPQHF.

CDR3: CASSDQDRTYNEQFF. In nucleotides, the CDR3 is TGTGCCAGCAGTGACCAGGACAGGACCTACAATGAGCAGTTCTTC. This chain joins TRBV6-4 and TRBJ2-1, with TRBD1 matching over 7 bases. This CDR3 comprises 15 residues. Germline lookup yields CDR1 MRHNA and CDR2 SNTAGT. The ends lost 2 bases at V and 2 bases at J; junction bases unmatched: 3.

Regarding this clone: Other DNA sequences from this sample encode an identical CDR3 as well. The chain employs TRBV7-9 and TRBJ2-3; a weak D match, TRBD2 (5 bases). There are 15 residues in the CDR3. Trimming shortened V by 5 bases and J by 0 bases, and 12 bases separated the two germline ends. Germline CDR1 is SEHNR and CDR2 is FQNEAQ (reference sequence). CDR3 sequence: CASSRLAVSTDTQYF. The CDR3 DNA reads TGTGCCAGCAGCCGTCTAGCCGTAAGCACAGATACGCAGTATTTT.

The chain joins TRBV18 to TRBJ1-4; 7 nucleotides align to TRBD1. The trim removed 8 bases at V and 4 bases at J, leaving 4 bases unmatched. The CDR3 sequence is 13 residues long. The germline CDR1 and CDR2 sequences are KGHSH and LQKENI. In DNA form, the CDR3 reads TGTGCCAGCCTGGGACAGAATAATGAAAAACTGTTTTTT. As protein: CASLGQNNEKLFF. Supplemented by reference TRBV18 and TRBJ1-4, the full variable domain reads NAGVMQNPRHLVRRRGQEARLRCSPMKGHSHVYWYRQLPEEGLKFMVYLQKENIIDESGMPKERFSAEFPKEGPSILRIQQVVRGDSAAYFCASLGQNNEKLFFGSGTQLSVL.

V gene TRBV27 combines with J gene TRBJ1-5; the D is unclear. With 7 bases removed from V and 0 bases from J, the gap between germline ends came to 13 bases. Germline lookup yields CDR1 MNHEY and CDR2 SMNVEV (reference sequence). CDR3 length: 15 amino acids. CDR3 sequence: CASNTTEASNQPQHF. CDR3 DNA: TGTGCCAGCAACACCACGGAGGCTAGCAATCAGCCCCAGCATTTT.

CDR3 sequence: CASGPGQGAVLKRRGPYEQYF. DNA for the CDR3: TGTGCCAGCGGTCCGGGACAGGGGGCAGTTCTGAAGCGGAGAGGGCCCTACGAGCAGTACTTC. The chain carries TRBV27 and TRBJ2-7; TRBD1 matches 12 bases. Germline V gene data show CDR1 as MNHEY and CDR2 as SMNVEV (reference sequence). The J segment lost 2 bases and the V segment lost 8 bases, leaving 25 bases of the junction unmatched. The CDR3 extends over 21 amino acids.

A remark on this clone: Other DNA sequences from this sample encode an identical CDR3 as well. The V call is TRBV12-3 or TRBV12-4, the J call TRBJ2-3; D gene uncertain. The CDR3 runs to 11 residues. Trimming took off 6 bases at V and 3 bases at J, with 4 bases between the two ends. The CDR3 nucleotides are TGTGCCAGCAGCCTTACAGATACGCAGTATTTT. It specifies CASSLTDTQYF.

The chain recombines TRBV12-3 or TRBV12-4 with TRBJ1-2; D is uncertain. The V and J ends lost 6 bases and 2 bases respectively, with 10 bases between them. This CDR3 comprises 13 residues. The CDR3 sequence: CASSLIGNYGYTF. CDR3 bases: TGTGCCAGCAGCCTTATTGGCAACTATGGCTACACCTTC.

The rearrangement uses TRBV6-5 and TRBJ2-1, with 10 bases that match TRBD2. Germline CDR1 and CDR2: MNHEY and SVGAGI. This CDR3 comprises 14 residues. V lost 11 bases, J lost 1 base, and 5 bases stayed unmatched. Written as DNA, the CDR3 is TGTGCCGTCAGAGCGGGAGGGTCCTACAATGAGCAGTTCTTC. It encodes CAVRAGGSYNEQFF.

V usage is TRBV9 and J usage is TRBJ2-7; 13 bases are shared with TRBD2. The CDR3 spans 16 residues. J was trimmed by 2 bases and V by 4 bases; bases with no gene match: 6. Germline CDR1 is SGDLS and CDR2 is YYNGEE. The chain's CDR3 is CASSYGTSGVPYEQYF. The CDR3 DNA is TGTGCCAGCAGCTATGGGACTAGCGGGGTGCCCTACGAGCAGTACTTC. Using reference TRBV9 and TRBJ2-7 for the parts outside the CDR3, the full variable domain is DSGVTQTPKHLITATGQRVTLRCSPRSGDLSVYWYQQSLDQGLQFLIQYYNGEERAKGNILERFSAQQFPDLHSELNLSSLELGDSALYFCASSYGTSGVPYEQYFGPGTRLTVT.

The chain has TRBV9 and TRBJ2-4, with 7 bases aligning to TRBD1. The junction had 3 bases not matched to a gene; V was cut back by 3 bases and J by 6 bases. The CDR3 spans 13 residues. The germline V gene encodes CDR1 SGDLS and CDR2 YYNGEE. CDR3 DNA sequence: TGTGCCAGCAGCGAGGGGGCTCGAAACATTCAGTACTTC. This sequence encodes CASSEGARNIQYF.

The chain combines TRBV6-1 with TRBJ1-4; possible D gene TRBD1, 5 bases. The germline V gene encodes CDR1 MNHNS and CDR2 SASEGT. Trimming cost V 1 base and J 4 bases, with 16 bases left between them. CDR3 length: 17 amino acids. The CDR3 bases are TGTGCCAGCAGTGAAGAGGGGAGGAATGGAGGTAATGAAAAACTGTTTTTT. Translated: CASSEEGRNGGNEKLFF.

This clone has a handful of counts. V is TRBV9 and J is TRBJ2-1; possibly TRBD2 for D (5 bases). CDR1 and CDR2 from the germline V gene are SGDLS and YYNGEE. The V gene lost 7 bases and the J gene lost 6 bases, with 20 bases spanning the gap. The CDR3 covers 15 residues. Written as DNA, the CDR3 is TGTGCCAGCCAACCCGCCGTGGGAGAGGTCAATGAGCAGTTCTTC. Translated: CASQPAVGEVNEQFF. Using reference TRBV9 and TRBJ2-1 for the parts outside the CDR3, the full variable domain is DSGVTQTPKHLITATGQRVTLRCSPRSGDLSVYWYQQSLDQGLQFLIQYYNGEERAKGNILERFSAQQFPDLHSELNLSSLELGDSALYFCASQPAVGEVNEQFFGPGTRLTVL.

The chain uses TRBV20-1 and TRBJ2-4; D unclear. The V end was cut by 3 bases, the J end by 0 bases, with 21 bases between. This CDR3 comprises 18 residues. Germline V CDR1 and CDR2: DFQATT, SNEGSKA (reference sequence). The CDR3 sequence: CSASKAPNYLLAKNIQYF. DNA for the CDR3: TGCAGTGCTAGTAAAGCTCCAAACTATTTACTAGCCAAAAACATTCAGTACTTC.

J is TRBJ2-7 and V is TRBV10-2; D might be TRBD1 (6 bases). The CDR3 has 14 amino acids. Germline CDR1 is WSHSY and CDR2 is SAAADI. V lost 0 bases and J 4 bases, leaving 10 bases between the germline ends. The CDR3 bases are TGCGCCAGCAGTGAGTCGGGGGACACTTACGAGCAGTACTTC. Protein sequence: CASSESGDTYEQYF.

The V and J genes are TRBV11-2 and TRBJ2-3; D is undetermined. There are 14 residues in the CDR3. With 2 bases removed from V and 0 bases from J, the gap between germline ends came to 6 bases. Germline V CDR1 and CDR2: SGHAT, FQNNGV. The CDR3 DNA reads as TGTGCCAGCAGCTTACTCACTAGCACAGATACGCAGTATTTT. Its protein is CASSLLTSTDTQYF. Supplemented by reference TRBV11-2 and TRBJ2-3, the full variable domain reads EAGVAQSPRYKIIEKRQSVAFWCNPISGHATLYWYQQILGQGPKLLIQFQNNGVVDDSQLPKDRFSAERLKGVDSTLKIQPAKLEDSAVYLCASSLLTSTDTQYFGPGTRLTVL.

The chain recombines TRBV28 with TRBJ2-1; D is perhaps TRBD2 (5 bases). Trimming took off 7 bases at V and 2 bases at J, with 18 bases between the two ends. Germline loops: CDR1 MDHEN, CDR2 SYDVKM. CDR3 length: 16 residues. CDR3 DNA: TGTGCCAGCAATGAAGCGGCCGGGCCCCCCTACAATGAGCAGTTCTTC. Protein sequence: CASNEAAGPPYNEQFF.

The V gene is TRBV7-3, the J gene TRBJ2-7; 11 positions agree with TRBD2. Germline CDR1 SGHTA, CDR2 FQGTGA. The V gene end was trimmed by 0 bases and the J gene end by 2 bases; junction bases not matched to a gene: 12. The CDR3 is 19 amino acids. CDR3 nucleotide sequence: TGTGCCAGCAGCTTAACAAGCACTAGCGGGAGTTTAATCCCCTACGAGCAGTACTTC. It yields the protein CASSLTSTSGSLIPYEQYF. Complete variable domain (other parts from reference TRBV7-3 and TRBJ2-7): GAGVSQTPSNKVTEKGKYVELRCDPISGHTALYWYRQSLGQGPEFLIYFQGTGAADDSGLPNDRFFAVRPEGSVSTLKIQRTERGDSAVYLCASSLTSTSGSLIPYEQYFGPGTRLTVT.